This is a list of T cell receptor beta chains from one sample in a study of shared clonotypes between healthy human individuals. Produced via immunoSEQ multiplex PCR; TCRdb's table is partial and in-frame only. The profile shows under 550,000 clones, 90% to 96% of them singletons. The sample taken for sequencing was naive CD4+ T cells sorted from blood. These receptors all stem from a woman in her twenties or thirties in good health. The conserved cysteine and the conserved F or W are not part of the CDR3 here. The D gene is left open where the match is weak.

J gene: TRBJ1-2; D gene: NA; V gene: TRBV5-1; CDR3 protein: ASSLKGMGGYT
J gene: TRBJ2-1; D gene: NA; V gene: TRBV5-1; CDR3 protein: ASSLVAYEQF
J gene: TRBJ1-4; D gene: NA; V gene: TRBV5-6; CDR3 protein: ASSDRIHEKLF
J gene: TRBJ2-3; D gene: NA; V gene: TRBV7-9; CDR3 protein: ASSFGHPFTDTQY
J gene: TRBJ2-2; D gene: TRBD1; V gene: TRBV5-6; CDR3 protein: ASSLLGGAQGTGELF
J gene: TRBJ1-1; D gene: NA; V gene: TRBV28; CDR3 protein: ASSLFGGWKQAYTEAF
J gene: TRBJ2-5; D gene: NA; V gene: TRBV5-1; CDR3 protein: ASTRGTWRETQY
J gene: TRBJ2-3; D gene: NA; V gene: TRBV7-7; CDR3 protein: ASSPGRGTEGTDTQY
J gene: TRBJ2-5; D gene: NA; V gene: TRBV18; CDR3 protein: ASSLARETQY
J gene: TRBJ2-1; D gene: NA; V gene: TRBV30; CDR3 protein: AGETDGDYNEQF
J gene: TRBJ2-1; D gene: TRBD2; V gene: TRBV27; CDR3 protein: ASSTSGSSF
J gene: TRBJ2-3; D gene: NA; V gene: TRBV6-5; CDR3 protein: ASSYSRGATDTQY
J gene: TRBJ2-7; D gene: NA; V gene: TRBV30; CDR3 protein: AWSLSGYEQY
J gene: TRBJ2-5; D gene: TRBD2; V gene: TRBV28; CDR3 protein: ASNRLAALGTQY
J gene: TRBJ1-1; D gene: NA; V gene: TRBV5-1; CDR3 protein: ASSSDTEAF
J gene: TRBJ2-5; D gene: NA; V gene: TRBV11-2; CDR3 protein: ASSPIRGPSMGETQY
J gene: TRBJ1-1; D gene: NA; V gene: TRBV5-1; CDR3 protein: ASSLASRGNTEAF
J gene: TRBJ1-2; D gene: NA; V gene: TRBV6-6; CDR3 protein: ASSRGGKDYGYT
J gene: TRBJ1-1; D gene: TRBD1; V gene: TRBV28; CDR3 protein: ASSSSQGAGNTEAF
J gene: TRBJ2-7; D gene: NA; V gene: TRBV25-1; CDR3 protein: ASSPGYYEQY
J gene: TRBJ2-7; D gene: TRBD1; V gene: TRBV6-9; CDR3 protein: ASKETGIYEQY
J gene: TRBJ2-7; D gene: TRBD1; V gene: TRBV6-4; CDR3 protein: ASSQTGGSYEQY
J gene: TRBJ1-2; D gene: NA; V gene: TRBV4-1; CDR3 protein: ASSQDPSGVYYGYT
J gene: TRBJ2-7; D gene: NA; V gene: TRBV29-1; CDR3 protein: SVSQGGSSYEQY
J gene: TRBJ1-2; D gene: NA; V gene: TRBV5-4; CDR3 protein: ASSLKSLGHLYGYT
J gene: TRBJ1-2; D gene: NA; V gene: TRBV28; CDR3 protein: ASTQGLRGYT
J gene: TRBJ2-5; D gene: NA; V gene: TRBV9; CDR3 protein: ASSAYGGSGGETQY
J gene: TRBJ1-1; D gene: NA; V gene: TRBV7-3; CDR3 protein: ASSLGSGASEAF
J gene: TRBJ2-3; D gene: NA; V gene: TRBV29-1; CDR3 protein: SVVFPSDTQY
J gene: TRBJ1-3; D gene: NA; V gene: TRBV28; CDR3 protein: ASSFGQRTGNTIY
J gene: TRBJ1-5; D gene: TRBD1; V gene: TRBV19; CDR3 protein: ASSKVGQDYWMGNQPQH
J gene: TRBJ1-4; D gene: TRBD1; V gene: TRBV28; CDR3 protein: ASRDRETNEKLF
J gene: TRBJ2-5; D gene: NA; V gene: TRBV9; CDR3 protein: ASSVGGVETQY
J gene: TRBJ1-2; D gene: TRBD1; V gene: TRBV10-2; CDR3 protein: ASSESNFAGGRGYT
J gene: TRBJ2-3; D gene: NA; V gene: TRBV28; CDR3 protein: ASRGASFPTDTQY
J gene: TRBJ2-2; D gene: NA; V gene: TRBV7-9; CDR3 protein: ASSLVRRGTGELF
J gene: TRBJ2-7; D gene: NA; V gene: TRBV7-9; CDR3 protein: ASSLDWQGSHEQY
J gene: TRBJ2-3; D gene: NA; V gene: TRBV18; CDR3 protein: ASSWGDTQY
J gene: TRBJ2-1; D gene: TRBD2; V gene: TRBV30; CDR3 protein: AWPLAGGPFYNEQF
J gene: TRBJ1-1; D gene: NA; V gene: TRBV5-1; CDR3 protein: ASSPDVGLNTEAF
J gene: TRBJ2-3; D gene: TRBD2; V gene: TRBV28; CDR3 protein: ASSVTSGGPPDTQY
J gene: TRBJ2-7; D gene: TRBD1; V gene: TRBV25-1; CDR3 protein: ASSAGQGTY
J gene: TRBJ2-3; D gene: NA; V gene: TRBV18; CDR3 protein: ASSPGRASTDTQY
J gene: TRBJ1-1; D gene: NA; V gene: TRBV14; CDR3 protein: ASSQGALVLKTEAF
J gene: TRBJ2-7; D gene: NA; V gene: TRBV10-1; CDR3 protein: ASSGSDRTIPTHEQY
J gene: TRBJ1-4; D gene: NA; V gene: TRBV6-5; CDR3 protein: ASSPLGGTNEKLF
J gene: TRBJ2-1; D gene: NA; V gene: TRBV27; CDR3 protein: ASKGLPYNEQF
J gene: TRBJ2-5; D gene: TRBD2; V gene: TRBV2; CDR3 protein: ASRKGGLAGPQETQY
J gene: TRBJ2-5; D gene: NA; V gene: TRBV7-9; CDR3 protein: ASSLGVLLGETQY
J gene: TRBJ1-1; D gene: TRBD1; V gene: TRBV28; CDR3 protein: ASSSHTGDTEAF
J gene: TRBJ2-7; D gene: TRBD1; V gene: TRBV19; CDR3 protein: ASSVTGVRRYEQY
J gene: TRBJ2-3; D gene: TRBD2; V gene: TRBV4-2; CDR3 protein: ASSRVSGRAIDTQY
J gene: TRBJ1-2; D gene: NA; V gene: TRBV2; CDR3 protein: ASLPPRRGQGRFYGYT
J gene: TRBJ2-1; D gene: TRBD2; V gene: TRBV4-1; CDR3 protein: ASSQGPSGLAALDEQF
J gene: TRBJ1-2; D gene: NA; V gene: TRBV5-4; CDR3 protein: ASSVDSYGYT
J gene: TRBJ1-2; D gene: NA; V gene: TRBV4-1; CDR3 protein: ASSRLRGLGYT